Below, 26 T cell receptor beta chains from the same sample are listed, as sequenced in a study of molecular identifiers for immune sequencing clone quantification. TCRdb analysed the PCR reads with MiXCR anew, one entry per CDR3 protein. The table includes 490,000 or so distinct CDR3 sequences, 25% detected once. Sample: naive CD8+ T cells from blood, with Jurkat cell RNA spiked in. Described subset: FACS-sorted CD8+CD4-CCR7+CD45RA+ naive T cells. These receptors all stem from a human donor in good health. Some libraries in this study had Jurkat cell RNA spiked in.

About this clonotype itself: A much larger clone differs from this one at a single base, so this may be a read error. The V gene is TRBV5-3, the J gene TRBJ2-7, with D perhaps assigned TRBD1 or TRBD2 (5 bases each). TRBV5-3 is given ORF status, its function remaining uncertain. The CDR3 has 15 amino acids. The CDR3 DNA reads TGTGCCAGCAGCTTGGTCGAGGGGCCCTCCTACGAGCGGTACTTC. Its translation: CASSLVEGPSYERYF.

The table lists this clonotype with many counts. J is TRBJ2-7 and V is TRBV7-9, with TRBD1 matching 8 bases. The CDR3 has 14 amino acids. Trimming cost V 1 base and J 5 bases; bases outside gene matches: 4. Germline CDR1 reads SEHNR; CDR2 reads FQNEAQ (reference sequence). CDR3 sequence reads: CASSLGQGTDEQYF. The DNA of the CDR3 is TGTGCCAGCAGCTTAGGACAGGGGACCGACGAGCAGTACTTC.

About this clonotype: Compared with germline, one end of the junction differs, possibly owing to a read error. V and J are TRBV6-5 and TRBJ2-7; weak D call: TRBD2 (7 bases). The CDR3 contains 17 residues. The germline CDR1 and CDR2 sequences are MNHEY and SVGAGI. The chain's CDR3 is CASGYAVEGGNFYEQYF. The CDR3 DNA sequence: TGTGCCAGCGGTTACGCCGTCGAGGGGGGGAACTTCTACGAGCAGTACTTC.

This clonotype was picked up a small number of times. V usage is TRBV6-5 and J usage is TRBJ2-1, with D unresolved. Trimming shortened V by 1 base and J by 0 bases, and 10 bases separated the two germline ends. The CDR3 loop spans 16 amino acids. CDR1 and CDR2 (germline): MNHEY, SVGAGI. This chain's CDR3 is CASSYLPSSSYNEQFF. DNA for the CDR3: TGTGCCAGCAGTTACTTACCGTCCAGCTCCTACAATGAGCAGTTCTTC.

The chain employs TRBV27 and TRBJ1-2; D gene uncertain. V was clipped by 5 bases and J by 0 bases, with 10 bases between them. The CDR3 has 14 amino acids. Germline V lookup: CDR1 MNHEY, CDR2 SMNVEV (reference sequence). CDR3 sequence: CASSEDGPNYGYTF. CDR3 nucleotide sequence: TGTGCCAGCAGTGAGGACGGCCCTAACTATGGCTACACCTTC.

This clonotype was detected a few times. CDR3 amino acids: CASSLVRGLNTEAFF. CDR3 DNA: TGTGCCAGCAGCTTAGTTCGGGGATTGAACACTGAAGCTTTCTTT. The V gene is TRBV7-9, the J gene TRBJ1-1, with unresolved D. Germline V gene data show CDR1 as SEHNR and CDR2 as FQNEAQ (reference sequence). Deletions cut 1 base from V and 0 bases from J, with 9 bases between. This CDR3 comprises 15 residues.

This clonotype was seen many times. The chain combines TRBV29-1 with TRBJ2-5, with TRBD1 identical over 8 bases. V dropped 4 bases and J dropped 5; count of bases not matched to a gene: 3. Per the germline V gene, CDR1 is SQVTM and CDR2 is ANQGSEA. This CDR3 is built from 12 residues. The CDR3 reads CSVVQGAETQYF. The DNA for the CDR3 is TGCAGCGTTGTTCAGGGGGCGGAGACCCAGTACTTC.

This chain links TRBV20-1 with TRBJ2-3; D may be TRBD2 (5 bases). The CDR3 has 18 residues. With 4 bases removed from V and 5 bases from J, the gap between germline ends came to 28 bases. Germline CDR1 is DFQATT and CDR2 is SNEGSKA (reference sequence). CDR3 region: CSANDGLGGLVSQDTQYF. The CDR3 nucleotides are TGCAGTGCTAACGACGGACTTGGCGGGCTAGTTTCGCAAGATACGCAGTATTTT.

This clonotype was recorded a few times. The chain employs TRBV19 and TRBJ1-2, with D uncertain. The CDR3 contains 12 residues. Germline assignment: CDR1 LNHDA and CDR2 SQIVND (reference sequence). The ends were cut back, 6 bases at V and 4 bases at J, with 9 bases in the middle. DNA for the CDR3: TGTGCCAGTAGCAACAGTATCTATGGCTACACCTTC. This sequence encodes CASSNSIYGYTF.

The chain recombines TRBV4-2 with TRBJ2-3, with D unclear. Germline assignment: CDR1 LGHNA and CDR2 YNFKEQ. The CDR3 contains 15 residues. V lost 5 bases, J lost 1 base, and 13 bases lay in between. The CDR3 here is CASSGSSAGTDTQYF. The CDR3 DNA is TGTGCCAGCAGCGGCTCGTCGGCTGGCACAGATACGCAGTATTTT.

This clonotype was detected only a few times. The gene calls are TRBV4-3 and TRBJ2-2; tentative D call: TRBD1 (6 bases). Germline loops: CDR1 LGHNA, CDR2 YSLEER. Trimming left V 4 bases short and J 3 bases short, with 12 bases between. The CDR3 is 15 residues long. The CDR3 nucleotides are TGCGCCAGCAGCCGAGACAGGACGGACACCGGGGAGCTGTTTTTT. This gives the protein CASSRDRTDTGELFF.

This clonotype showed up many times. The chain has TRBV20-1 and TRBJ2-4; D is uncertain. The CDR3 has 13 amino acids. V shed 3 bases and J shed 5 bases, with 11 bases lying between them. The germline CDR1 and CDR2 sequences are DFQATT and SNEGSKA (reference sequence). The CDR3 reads CSASAISENIQYF. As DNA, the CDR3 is TGCAGTGCTAGTGCGATTTCGGAAAACATTCAGTACTTC.

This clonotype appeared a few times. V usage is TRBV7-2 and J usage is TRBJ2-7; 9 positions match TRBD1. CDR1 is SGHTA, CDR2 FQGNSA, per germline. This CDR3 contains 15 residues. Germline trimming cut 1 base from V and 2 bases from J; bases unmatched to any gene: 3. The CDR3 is CASSLDGTGTYEQYF. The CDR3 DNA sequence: TGTGCCAGCAGCTTAGACGGGACAGGGACCTACGAGCAGTACTTC.

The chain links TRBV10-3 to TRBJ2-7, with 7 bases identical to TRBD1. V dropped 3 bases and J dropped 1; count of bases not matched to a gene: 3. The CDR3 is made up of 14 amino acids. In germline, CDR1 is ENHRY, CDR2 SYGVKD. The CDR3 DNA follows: TGTGCCATCAGTGAAGGGACAGCTTCCTACGAGCAGTACTTC. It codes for CAISEGTASYEQYF.

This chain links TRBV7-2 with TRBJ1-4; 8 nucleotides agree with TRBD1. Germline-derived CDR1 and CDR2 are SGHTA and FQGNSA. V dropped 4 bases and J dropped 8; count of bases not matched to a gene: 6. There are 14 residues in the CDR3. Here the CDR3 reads CASSYGQGGEKLFF. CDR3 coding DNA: TGTGCCAGCAGCTACGGACAGGGTGGCGAAAAACTGTTTTTT.

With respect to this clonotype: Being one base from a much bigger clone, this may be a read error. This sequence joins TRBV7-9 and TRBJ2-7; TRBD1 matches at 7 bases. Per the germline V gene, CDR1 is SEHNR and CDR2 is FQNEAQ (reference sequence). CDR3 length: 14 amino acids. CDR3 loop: CACSLQGRAYEQYF. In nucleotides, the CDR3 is TGTGCCTGCAGCTTACAGGGGCGAGCCTACGAGCAGTACTTC.

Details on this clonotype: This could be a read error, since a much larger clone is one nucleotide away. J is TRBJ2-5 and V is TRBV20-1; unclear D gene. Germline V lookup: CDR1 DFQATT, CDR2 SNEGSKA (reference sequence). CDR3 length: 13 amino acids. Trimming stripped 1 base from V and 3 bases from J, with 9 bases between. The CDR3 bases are TGCAGTGCTAGAGGTCTTGGAGAAGAGACCCAGTACTTC. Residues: CSARGLGEETQYF.

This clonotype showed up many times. Here the CDR3 DNA reads TGCAGTGCTAGAGATACGGGGACTAGCGTGTCCTACGAGCAGTACTTC. Encoded protein: CSARDTGTSVSYEQYF. V is TRBV20-1 and J is TRBJ2-7; 10 bases align to TRBD2. The J segment lost 1 base and the V segment lost 0 bases, leaving 6 bases of the junction unmatched. Germline V gene lookup returns CDR1 DFQATT and CDR2 SNEGSKA (reference sequence). The CDR3 is made up of 16 amino acids.

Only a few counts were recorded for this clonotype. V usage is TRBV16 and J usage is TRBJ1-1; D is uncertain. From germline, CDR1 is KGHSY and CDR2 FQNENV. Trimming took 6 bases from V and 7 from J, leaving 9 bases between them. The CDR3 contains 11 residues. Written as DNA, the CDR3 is TGTGCCAGCAGTGGAGGGAATGAAGCTTTCTTT. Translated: CASSGGNEAFF.

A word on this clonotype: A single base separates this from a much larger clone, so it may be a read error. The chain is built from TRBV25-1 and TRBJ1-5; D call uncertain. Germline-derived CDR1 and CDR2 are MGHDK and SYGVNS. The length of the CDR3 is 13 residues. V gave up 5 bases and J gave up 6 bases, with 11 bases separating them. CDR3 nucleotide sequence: TGTGCCAGCAGTCCCTCGAGCGCTCAGCCCCAGCATTTT. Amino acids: CASSPSSAQPQHF.

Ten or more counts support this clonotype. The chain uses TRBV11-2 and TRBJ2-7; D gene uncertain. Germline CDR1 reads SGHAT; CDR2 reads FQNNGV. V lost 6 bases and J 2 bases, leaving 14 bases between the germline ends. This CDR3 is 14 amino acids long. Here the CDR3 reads CASRRPGSPYEQYF. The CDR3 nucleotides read TGTGCCAGCAGACGCCCGGGTTCCCCCTACGAGCAGTACTTC.

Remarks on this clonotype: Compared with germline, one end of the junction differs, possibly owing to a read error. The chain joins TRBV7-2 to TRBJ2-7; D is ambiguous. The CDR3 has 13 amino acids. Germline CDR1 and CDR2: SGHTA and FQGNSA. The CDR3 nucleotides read TGTGCCGGCAGCTTAAGACCAGGCTACAAGCAGTACTTC. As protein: CAGSLRPGYKQYF.

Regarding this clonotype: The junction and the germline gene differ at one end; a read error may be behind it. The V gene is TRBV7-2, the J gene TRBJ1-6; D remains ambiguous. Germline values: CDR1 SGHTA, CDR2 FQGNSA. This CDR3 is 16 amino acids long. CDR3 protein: CACSLVGVGYNSPLHF. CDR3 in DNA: TGTGCCTGCAGCTTAGTTGGGGTAGGATATAATTCACCCCTCCACTTT.

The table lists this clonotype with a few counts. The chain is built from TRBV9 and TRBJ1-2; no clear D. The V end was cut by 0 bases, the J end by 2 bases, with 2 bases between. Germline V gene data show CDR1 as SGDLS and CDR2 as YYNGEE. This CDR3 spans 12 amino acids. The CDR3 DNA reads TGTGCCAGCAGCGTAGAAAACTATGGCTACACCTTC. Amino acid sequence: CASSVENYGYTF.

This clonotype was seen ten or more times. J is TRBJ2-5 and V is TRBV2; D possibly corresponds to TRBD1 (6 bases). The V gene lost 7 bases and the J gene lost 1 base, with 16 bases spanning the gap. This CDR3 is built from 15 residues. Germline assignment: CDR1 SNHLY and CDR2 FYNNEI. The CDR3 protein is CASKTVDSLQETQYF. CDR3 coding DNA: TGTGCCAGCAAGACTGTGGACAGTCTCCAAGAGACCCAGTACTTC.

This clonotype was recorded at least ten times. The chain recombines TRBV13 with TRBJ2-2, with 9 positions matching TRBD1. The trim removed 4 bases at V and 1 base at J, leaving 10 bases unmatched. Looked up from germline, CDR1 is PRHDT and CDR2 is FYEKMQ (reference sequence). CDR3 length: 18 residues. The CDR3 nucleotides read TGTGCCAGCAGCTGGAGCCGGGACAGGGTGGGGAACACCGGGGAGCTGTTTTTT. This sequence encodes CASSWSRDRVGNTGELFF.